This T cell receptor (beta chain) was captured by sequencing in a study of cytomegalovirus exposure and HLA in healthy donors. Study-wide context: Across 350 to 400 genotyped donors, about 86% landed in the Caucasian-associated ancestry cluster.

As for this clone: Its antigen is not known.

PCR used 60 Vbeta primers and 13 Jbeta primers. Clones were read by immunoSEQ multiplex PCR, and TCRdb kept only the in-frame ones, dropping some. The sample lists 300,000 or so clones; 80% to 90% were seen once. This CDR3 is built from 13 residues. Per germline, CDR1 SGHRS and CDR2 YFSETQ. The V end was cut by 3 bases, the J end by 0 bases, with 6 bases between. Findings and caveats of the study: The productive fraction for most TCR beta V segments was about 87% or about 30% in an earlier analysis. A list of around 160 TCR beta chains associated with cytomegalovirus was given. An assumption of roughly uniform sequencing depth across donors underlay the presence/absence analyses.

The chain uses TRBV5-1 and TRBJ1-1; D call uncertain. This sequence was found in a woman aged 40 to 55 in good health and CMV-seropositive. The sequenced sample was PBMCs. The CDR3 here is CASSSTVNTEAFF. The DNA for the CDR3 is TGCGCCAGCAGCTCAACAGTGAACACTGAAGCTTTCTTT.